Below, one T cell receptor beta chain is given with its context. Its antigen is still unknown. Produced via immunoSEQ multiplex PCR; TCRdb's table is partial and in-frame only. Of approximately 50,000 clones listed, about 80% were seen once; the top ten hold 2.6%. The sample originates from a study of memory CD4+ T cells and cytomegalovirus serostatus. Single viable CD3+CD4+CD8-CD45RO+ cells were sorted as the memory CD4+ T cells. Study conclusions and caveats: The CMV-associated TCR signature appears largely within the CD4+ memory repertoire. 67 of 164 known CMV-associated TCRbeta sequences appeared in CD4+ memory.

Trimming removed 2 bases at V and 6 bases at J, with 14 bases between. The length of the CDR3 is 14 residues. Germline V gene sequence: CDR1 SEHNR, CDR2 FQNEAQ (reference sequence). The sequence came from an adult in good health and CMV-seropositive. The V gene is TRBV7-9, the J gene TRBJ2-7; possibly TRBD1 for D (5 bases). Sequencing was performed on memory CD4+ T cells from blood. DNA of the CDR3: TGTGCCAGCAGCTTAACAGGTTTTGGCAGCGAGCAGTACTTC. Protein product: CASSLTGFGSEQYF.